The clone carrying this T cell receptor (beta chain) is a singleton in its sample. This entry belongs to a study of cytomegalovirus exposure and HLA in healthy donors. V gave up 1 base and J gave up 5 bases, with 11 bases separating them. Looked up from germline, CDR1 is LNHDA and CDR2 is SQIVND (reference sequence). The CDR3 extends over 14 amino acids. The protocol was immunoSEQ multiplex PCR, while the TCRdb copy is restricted to in-frame clones and leaves out a portion. This sample has about 56,000 clones, with 85% to 95% found just once. Sequencing was done on a sample of PBMCs. V usage is TRBV19 and J usage is TRBJ1-1; maybe TRBD1 (5 bases). The source of this sequence is a woman younger than 30 in good health and CMV-seronegative. The CDR3 protein is CASSIVLRGTEAFF. CDR3 nucleotide sequence: TGTGCCAGTAGTATAGTTTTAAGGGGAACTGAAGCTTTCTTT. The full variable domain, its missing parts supplied by reference TRBV19 and TRBJ1-1, is DGGITQSPKYLFRKEGQNVTLSCEQNLNHDAMYWYRQDPGQGLRLIYYSQIVNDFQKGDIAEGYSVSREKKESFPLTVTSAQKNPTAFYLCASSIVLRGTEAFFGQGTRLTVV.